The rows below give T cell receptor beta chains drawn from one sample of a study of blood T cell repertoires in COVID-19. This table comes from immunoSEQ multiplex PCR, and its TCRdb copy is limited to in-frame clones, with some not included. This table holds approximately 25,000 clones, 75% to 85% found once. Sequenced input: peripheral blood. The source is a woman aged 70-85 years with COVID-19, enrolled during active disease. Both conserved end residues are part of each CDR3. D genes are given only for firm matches. Size tells how often a clone was seen (once, few, many) or the class of an expanded clone, and some rows leave it out.

J,size,D,length,V,CDR3,DNA
TRBJ1-2,-,TRBD1,15,TRBV6-2/TRBV6-3,CASSYPGQGIGGYTF,TGTGCCAGCAGTTACCCGGGACAGGGGATAGGCGGCTACACCTTC
TRBJ2-5,-,TRBD2,14,TRBV5-1,CASSFSGSGETQYF,TGCGCCAGCAGCTTTAGCGGGAGCGGGGAGACCCAGTACTTC
TRBJ2-5,few,TRBD2,13,TRBV28,CASNSGGQETQYF,TGTGCCAGCAATTCGGGGGGCCAAGAGACCCAGTACTTC
TRBJ1-2,-,-,14,TRBV5-4,CASSYRTEPYGYTF,TGTGCCAGCAGCTATCGGACAGAGCCCTATGGCTACACCTTC
TRBJ2-2,-,-,15,TRBV5-1,CASSLGDINTGELFF,TGCGCCAGCAGCTTGGGGGACATAAACACCGGGGAGCTGTTTTTT
TRBJ2-5,-,-,13,TRBV5-1,CASSAQAQETQYF,TGCGCCAGCAGCGCACAGGCCCAAGAGACCCAGTACTTC
TRBJ1-6,-,TRBD1,17,TRBV27,CASSLIRGAERSPPLHF,TGTGCCAGCAGTTTGATCAGGGGGGCTGAAAGGAGCCCACCCCTCCACTTT
TRBJ1-4,-,-,15,TRBV20-1,CSASPAVATNEKLFF,TGCAGTGCTAGTCCCGCGGTTGCAACTAATGAAAAACTGTTTTTT
TRBJ2-3,-,TRBD2,16,TRBV5-1,CASSIRTSGSADTQYF,TGCGCCAGCAGCATCCGGACTAGCGGGAGTGCAGATACGCAGTATTTT
TRBJ2-7,once,TRBD1,17,TRBV10-3,CAISEPGQGFIPYEQYF,TGTGCCATCAGTGAGCCGGGACAGGGGTTTATTCCCTACGAGCAGTACTTC
TRBJ2-7,-,TRBD1,14,TRBV6-5,CASSSGTGGYEQYF,TGTGCCAGCAGTTCAGGGACAGGGGGCTACGAGCAGTACTTC
TRBJ1-2,-,TRBD1,15,TRBV5-1,CASSSGQYLTYGYTF,TGCGCCAGCAGCTCGGGACAGTACTTAACCTATGGCTACACCTTC
TRBJ2-2,-,-,15,TRBV9,CASSRAGIGAGELFF,TGTGCCAGCAGCAGGGCGGGAATTGGAGCCGGGGAGCTGTTTTTT
TRBJ1-5,-,-,13,TRBV10-3,CAISELENQPQHF,TGTGCCATCAGTGAGTTAGAGAATCAGCCCCAGCATTTT
TRBJ2-1,-,TRBD2,15,TRBV2,CASSVTGGGYNEQFF,TGTGCCAGCAGTGTGACAGGCGGGGGGTACAATGAGCAGTTCTTC
TRBJ2-7,-,-,13,TRBV6-5,CASTKTGGYEQYF,TGTGCCAGCACCAAGACAGGCGGGTACGAGCAGTACTTC
TRBJ2-1,-,-,14,TRBV7-2,CASSLETVSNEQFF,TGTGCCAGCAGCTTAGAAACAGTTAGTAATGAGCAGTTCTTC
TRBJ1-4,few,-,16,TRBV19,CASSISQGSANEKLFF,TGTGCCAGTAGTATCTCCCAGGGATCGGCTAATGAAAAACTGTTTTTT
TRBJ1-3,-,TRBD1,14,TRBV19,CASSRTGDGNTIYF,TGTGCCAGTAGTCGTACAGGGGATGGAAACACCATATATTTT
TRBJ1-2,-,-,11,TRBV15,CATSRDNGYTF,TGTGCCACCAGCAGAGATAATGGCTACACCTTC
TRBJ1-1,-,TRBD1,15,TRBV29-1,CSVARQGALDTEAFF,TGCAGCGTAGCCCGACAGGGGGCGCTGGACACTGAAGCTTTCTTT
TRBJ2-3,-,TRBD2,16,TRBV9,CASSVVAGGSGDTQYF,TGTGCCAGCAGCGTAGTCGCGGGGGGGTCAGGGGATACGCAGTATTTT
TRBJ2-7,-,TRBD2,13,TRBV7-9,CASSPGGGYEQYF,TGTGCCAGCAGCCCCGGCGGGGGGTATGAGCAGTACTTC
TRBJ1-4,-,TRBD1,14,TRBV3-1/TRBV3-2,CASSHRGRGEKLFF,TGTGCCAGCAGCCATAGGGGGCGAGGTGAAAAACTGTTTTTT
TRBJ1-5,-,TRBD1,18,TRBV6-2/TRBV6-3,CASSYGPGQVLGNQPQHF,TGTGCCAGCAGTTACGGTCCGGGACAGGTGCTCGGAAATCAGCCCCAGCATTTT